This T cell receptor (beta chain) is drawn from a study of CD8 T cells in Susac syndrome. Healthy donors formed controls matched for age and sex. Negative magnetic isolation gave CD8+ and CD4+ cells; FACS enriched CD8+ TEMRA. Germline lookup yields CDR1 MNHEY and CDR2 SVGAGI. V was clipped by 2 bases and J by 2 bases, with 14 bases between them. This CDR3 spans 16 amino acids. Study outcomes and limitations: The study's TCR sequencing and HLA analysis covered a relatively small number of individuals, and the study acknowledged this.

RNA totalling roughly 0.5 to 1 ug underwent reverse transcription with random hexamers. The TCR beta CDR3 was amplified by immunoSEQ multiplex PCR across 54 Vbeta, 13 Jbeta. TCRdb reprocessed the immunoSEQ multiplex PCR reads via MiXCR and lists one record per CDR3 protein. The sample includes around 170,000 distinct CDR3 sequences, 90% to 95% of them seen just once. Worth noting for this clonotype: Its specificity is not known.

The chain combines TRBV6-5 with TRBJ2-3, with D possibly being TRBD2 (7 bases). The source of this sequence is a human donor in good health. The specimen was CD4+ T cells from PBMCs. CDR3 DNA: TGTGCCAGCAGTTACGGGGCGGGGGCTATCACAGATACGCAGTATTTT. Translated, it gives CASSYGAGAITDTQYF.